Described below is a single T cell receptor (beta chain) sequence and its context. Using immunoSEQ multiplex PCR, the repertoire was profiled, and TCRdb retains in-frame clones only, with some absent. This table has about 55,000 clones, roughly 90% appearing once. The source of the sample is a study of blood T cell repertoires in COVID-19. After removal of 2 bases from V and 0 bases from J, the junction contained 5 bases not matched to a gene. This CDR3 spans 17 amino acids. CDR1 and CDR2 (germline): SGHRS, YFSETQ. The V call is TRBV5-1, the J call TRBJ2-6; TRBD1 matches 7 bases. The source material was peripheral blood. The receptor's source is a man in his sixties with active COVID-19. The CDR3 reads CASSLQGMDSGANVLTF. CDR3 bases: TGCGCCAGCAGCTTACAGGGGATGGACTCTGGGGCCAACGTCCTGACTTTC.